A single sample is the source of the 13 T cell receptor beta chains below, sequenced in a study of CD4 and CD8 cells across lung adenocarcinoma regions. Via MiXCR, TCRdb re-called the PCR reads, giving one row per CDR3 protein. The table shows about 5,300 distinct CDR3 sequences, with around 62% occurring only once. Sequencing was carried out using CD4+ T cells from the center of a lung tumor. The receptors come from a female donor with lung adenocarcinoma. The CD4 and CD8 labels of this study may be unreliable.

By sample fraction, this clonotype is large. The chain is built from TRBV11-2 and TRBJ2-1; 8 bases match TRBD2. Germline V gene sequence: CDR1 SGHAT, CDR2 FQNNGV. The CDR3 runs to 15 residues. Trimming removed 5 bases from V and 9 bases from J; junction bases left unmatched: 12. CDR3 nucleotide sequence: TGTGCCAGCAGCGTTAGCAGCGGGAGTACGGGTGAGCAGTTCTTC. The encoded protein is CASSVSSGSTGEQFF.

The genes are TRBV11-3 and TRBJ2-5; D possibly corresponds to TRBD2 (6 bases). Looked up from germline, CDR1 is SGHNT and CDR2 is YENEEA. There are 16 residues in the CDR3. The ends were cut back, 5 bases at V and 5 bases at J, with 21 bases in the middle. In nucleotides, the CDR3 is TGTGCCAGCAGCCCCAATTCTGGGACTCCTGCGGAGACCCAGTACTTC. This codes for CASSPNSGTPAETQYF.

This CDR3 reads CASSESTAPGDAQFF. The CDR3 DNA reads as TGCGCCAGCAGTGAGTCAACGGCCCCTGGGGATGCGCAGTTCTTC. The chain has TRBV10-2 and TRBJ2-1, with D hard to call. This CDR3 spans 15 amino acids. CDR1 and CDR2 (germline): WSHSY, SAAADI. V gave up 0 bases and J gave up 12 bases, with 18 bases separating them.

Remarks on this clonotype: An end of the junction does not agree with germline; a read error may underlie this. This chain joins TRBV6-1 and TRBJ2-3; D possibly matches TRBD1 or TRBD2 (7 bases each). The CDR3 extends over 15 amino acids. The germline V gene has CDR1 MNHNS and CDR2 SASEGT. CDR3 sequence: CASSRGAGATSTQYF. CDR3 coding DNA: TGTGCCAGCAGCAGGGGGGCGGGAGCCACTAGCACGCAGTATTTC.

The genes are TRBV6-1 and TRBJ2-5; weak D call: TRBD1 (5 bases). Germline CDR1 and CDR2: MNHNS and SASEGT. The CDR3 has 14 amino acids. V lost 7 bases and J 3 bases, leaving 15 bases between the germline ends. In DNA, the CDR3 is TGTGCCAGCACTCAGGGAAGGGGTAAAGAGACCCAGTACTTC. Residues: CASTQGRGKETQYF.

J is TRBJ1-3 and V is TRBV6-5, with D perhaps matching TRBD1 (5 bases). The V and J ends lost 4 bases and 3 bases respectively, with 7 bases between them. The CDR3 totals 13 residues. Germline-derived CDR1 and CDR2 are MNHEY and SVGAGI. The CDR3, as DNA: TGTGCCAGCAGTTGGACATTTGGAAACACCATATATTTT. The encoded protein is CASSWTFGNTIYF.

DNA of the CDR3: TGTGCCAGCAGTTCCGCTCCTACAGGGGGGTACAATGAGCTGTTTTTT. Translation: CASSSAPTGGYNELFF. This chain connects TRBV6-5 to TRBJ2-1, with TRBD1 matching over 8 bases. The J call is doubtful: the DNA matches TRBJ2-2 better. Germline loops: CDR1 MNHEY, CDR2 SVGAGI. CDR3 length: 16 amino acids.

The V gene is TRBV10-3, the J gene TRBJ2-5; TRBD2 aligns across 7 bases. The CDR3 spans 14 residues. Germline V gene data show CDR1 as ENHRY and CDR2 as SYGVKD. Written as DNA, the CDR3 is TGTGCTTACCGGGAGCCGGGGGGCCAAGAGACCCAGTACTTC. It specifies CAYREPGGQETQYF.

The chain employs TRBV7-2 and TRBJ2-3, with D perhaps matching TRBD2 (7 bases). With the DNA end fitting TRBJ2-7 better, the J assignment may be wrong. This CDR3 has 14 amino acids. CDR1 is SGHTA and CDR2 is FQGNSA in the germline V gene. This chain's CDR3 is CGTPLAGAKDMQYF. The CDR3 DNA follows: TGTGGCACCCCGCTGGCGGGGGCCAAAGATATGCAGTACTTC.

The rearrangement links TRBV6-1 to TRBJ2-1; no definite D call. V was cut by 4 bases and J by 6 bases, with 7 bases left in between. The CDR3 has 12 residues. The germline gives CDR1 MNHNS, CDR2 SASEGT. CDR3 nucleotides: TGTGCCAGCAGTGTTCTGAGCAATGAGCAGTTCTTC. It specifies CASSVLSNEQFF.

This clonotype was seen a handful of times. The chain combines TRBV7-6 with TRBJ2-5; 9 bases align to TRBD2. Trimming cost V 5 bases and J 5 bases; bases outside gene matches: 15. Germline V lookup: CDR1 SGHVS, CDR2 FNYEAQ. The CDR3 spans 17 residues. As DNA, the CDR3 is TGTGCCAGCAGCCCCCGGACTAGCGCTTATCAGGGGGAGACCCAGTACTTC. Its protein is CASSPRTSAYQGETQYF. Using reference TRBV7-6 and TRBJ2-5 for the parts outside the CDR3, the full variable domain is GAGVSQSPRYKVTKRGQDVALRCDPISGHVSLYWYRQALGQGPEFLTYFNYEAQQDKSGLPNDRFSAERPEGSISTLTIQRTEQRDSAMYRCASSPRTSAYQGETQYFGPGTRLLVL.

The V and J genes are TRBV7-6 and TRBJ2-1, with 11 bases identical to TRBD2. The CDR3 loop spans 21 amino acids. CDR1 is SGHVS, CDR2 FNYEAQ, per germline. The trim removed 4 bases at V and 0 bases at J, leaving 17 bases unmatched. CDR3 sequence reads: CASSSRPRASGRPSSYNEQFF. Written as DNA, the CDR3 is TGTGCCAGCAGCTCGCGGCCTAGGGCTAGCGGGAGGCCGAGCTCCTACAATGAGCAGTTCTTC.

CDR3 in DNA: TGTGCCAGCAGTTACTCGATTGGCAGGGGGCAGGAAAAACTGTTTTTT. Its translation: CASSYSIGRGQEKLFF. The genes are TRBV6-5 and TRBJ1-4, with 8 positions matching TRBD1. Germline CDR1 MNHEY, CDR2 SVGAGI. V lost 0 bases to trimming and J lost 8 bases; unmatched junction nucleotides: 8. This CDR3 is 16 amino acids long.